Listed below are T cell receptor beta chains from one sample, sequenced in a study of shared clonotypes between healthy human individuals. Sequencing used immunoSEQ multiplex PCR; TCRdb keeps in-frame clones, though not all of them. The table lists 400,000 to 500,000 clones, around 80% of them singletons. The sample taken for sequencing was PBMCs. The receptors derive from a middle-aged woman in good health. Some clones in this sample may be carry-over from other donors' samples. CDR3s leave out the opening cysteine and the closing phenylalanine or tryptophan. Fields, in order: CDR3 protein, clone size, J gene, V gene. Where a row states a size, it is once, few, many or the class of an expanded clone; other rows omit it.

CDR3aa: ASTPGVDTDTQY; abundance: .; j_gene: TRBJ2-3; v_gene: TRBV27
CDR3aa: ASSPRDRGTETQY; abundance: .; j_gene: TRBJ2-5; v_gene: TRBV7-9
CDR3aa: ASSLNRNYT; abundance: .; j_gene: TRBJ1-2; v_gene: TRBV28
CDR3aa: ASSYATSGIAKNIQY; abundance: once; j_gene: TRBJ2-4; v_gene: TRBV10-3
CDR3aa: ASSSPGTAPLHEQF; abundance: .; j_gene: TRBJ2-1; v_gene: TRBV7-3
CDR3aa: ASSSDSYGYT; abundance: .; j_gene: TRBJ1-2; v_gene: TRBV5-6
CDR3aa: AISEEAGQGAVETQY; abundance: few; j_gene: TRBJ2-5; v_gene: TRBV10-3
CDR3aa: SVPAPGGLFSDTQY; abundance: .; j_gene: TRBJ2-3; v_gene: TRBV29-1
CDR3aa: ASSLWPWAGRTRAYEQY; abundance: .; j_gene: TRBJ2-7; v_gene: TRBV27
CDR3aa: ASSDGTVPYEQY; abundance: .; j_gene: TRBJ2-7; v_gene: TRBV2
CDR3aa: ASIAGGEEQY; abundance: .; j_gene: TRBJ2-7; v_gene: TRBV2
CDR3aa: ASTRDLNYNEQF; abundance: .; j_gene: TRBJ2-1; v_gene: TRBV27
CDR3aa: AWSLTEHGTQY; abundance: .; j_gene: TRBJ2-5; v_gene: TRBV30
CDR3aa: AWSVLEKTGRPNTEAF; abundance: few; j_gene: TRBJ1-1; v_gene: TRBV30
CDR3aa: AWGGNQPQH; abundance: .; j_gene: TRBJ1-5; v_gene: TRBV30
CDR3aa: ASSIEVGTMNTEAF; abundance: .; j_gene: TRBJ1-1; v_gene: TRBV19
CDR3aa: ASRLAGEGGEQF; abundance: .; j_gene: TRBJ2-1; v_gene: TRBV5-1
CDR3aa: ASSLRVSGPGVGQSYEQY; abundance: .; j_gene: TRBJ2-7; v_gene: TRBV7-8
CDR3aa: ASSWDRPNTGELF; abundance: .; j_gene: TRBJ2-2; v_gene: TRBV5-1
CDR3aa: ASSLQYEKLF; abundance: .; j_gene: TRBJ1-4; v_gene: TRBV11-2
CDR3aa: SVREYNEQF; abundance: .; j_gene: TRBJ2-1; v_gene: TRBV29-1
CDR3aa: AISNRGDGNTIY; abundance: .; j_gene: TRBJ1-3; v_gene: TRBV10-3
CDR3aa: ASSLRRQPQH; abundance: .; j_gene: TRBJ1-5; v_gene: TRBV28
CDR3aa: ASRISDSPGELF; abundance: .; j_gene: TRBJ2-2; v_gene: TRBV25-1
CDR3aa: ASSLPRDNEQF; abundance: .; j_gene: TRBJ2-1; v_gene: TRBV5-4
CDR3aa: ASSPRTRDRDYEQY; abundance: .; j_gene: TRBJ2-7; v_gene: TRBV7-7
CDR3aa: ASSRIPRQGADTQY; abundance: .; j_gene: TRBJ2-3; v_gene: TRBV19
CDR3aa: ASSRWHYGTDTQY; abundance: .; j_gene: TRBJ2-3; v_gene: TRBV7-9
CDR3aa: ASSSQVGDRGKETQY; abundance: .; j_gene: TRBJ2-5; v_gene: TRBV7-6
CDR3aa: ASSLAGQVNEAF; abundance: .; j_gene: TRBJ1-1; v_gene: TRBV7-8
CDR3aa: ASRSTSGSGNIQY; abundance: .; j_gene: TRBJ2-4; v_gene: TRBV19
CDR3aa: AIGVGLNTGELF; abundance: .; j_gene: TRBJ2-2; v_gene: TRBV10-3
CDR3aa: ASSAGTSSTDTQY; abundance: .; j_gene: TRBJ2-3; v_gene: TRBV9
CDR3aa: ASSSRDRDLGTQY; abundance: .; j_gene: TRBJ2-3; v_gene: TRBV11-2
CDR3aa: ATLKGGTYEQY; abundance: .; j_gene: .; v_gene: TRBV19
CDR3aa: ASSRLLASADTQY; abundance: .; j_gene: TRBJ2-3; v_gene: TRBV7-2
CDR3aa: ASSLGQGLYNEQF; abundance: few; j_gene: TRBJ2-1; v_gene: TRBV18
CDR3aa: ASSLGARAQGTQY; abundance: .; j_gene: TRBJ2-5; v_gene: TRBV5-8
CDR3aa: ASSLAYGELF; abundance: once; j_gene: TRBJ2-2; v_gene: TRBV7-7
CDR3aa: ASSPAMGGPHEQF; abundance: once; j_gene: TRBJ2-1; v_gene: TRBV18
CDR3aa: ASSPRLGENEQF; abundance: .; j_gene: TRBJ2-1; v_gene: TRBV18
CDR3aa: ASSSLRGHYGYT; abundance: .; j_gene: TRBJ1-2; v_gene: TRBV11-2
CDR3aa: AWAGDYNEQF; abundance: .; j_gene: TRBJ2-1; v_gene: TRBV30
CDR3aa: ASSLGTGNNSPLH; abundance: .; j_gene: TRBJ1-6; v_gene: TRBV5-1
CDR3aa: ASSQSAWGEQF; abundance: .; j_gene: TRBJ2-1; v_gene: TRBV7-2
CDR3aa: ASSLQLAGRFGELF; abundance: .; j_gene: TRBJ2-2; v_gene: TRBV28
CDR3aa: SVEDRVGNEQF; abundance: .; j_gene: TRBJ2-1; v_gene: TRBV29-1
CDR3aa: ASSLALGAGNTIY; abundance: once; j_gene: TRBJ1-3; v_gene: TRBV5-1
CDR3aa: ASSQGPGYSYEQY; abundance: .; j_gene: TRBJ2-7; v_gene: TRBV4-1
CDR3aa: ASSQPGLAGLEQF; abundance: .; j_gene: TRBJ2-1; v_gene: TRBV14
CDR3aa: ASSEGGYGYT; abundance: .; j_gene: TRBJ1-2; v_gene: TRBV6-1
CDR3aa: ASSPGINTEAF; abundance: .; j_gene: TRBJ1-1; v_gene: TRBV18
CDR3aa: ASSGTGGDIYGYT; abundance: .; j_gene: TRBJ1-2; v_gene: TRBV5-1
CDR3aa: SVPPSGSSNTGELF; abundance: few; j_gene: TRBJ2-2; v_gene: TRBV29-1
CDR3aa: AWSVREVMNTEAF; abundance: .; j_gene: TRBJ1-1; v_gene: TRBV30
CDR3aa: ASRGDSNQPQH; abundance: .; j_gene: TRBJ1-5; v_gene: TRBV2
CDR3aa: ASSPLTSGSYNEQF; abundance: once; j_gene: TRBJ2-1; v_gene: TRBV5-1
CDR3aa: ASSQVGTGISGNTIY; abundance: .; j_gene: TRBJ1-3; v_gene: TRBV4-1
CDR3aa: ASSGPGLAAGGEQF; abundance: .; j_gene: TRBJ2-1; v_gene: TRBV6-1
CDR3aa: ARVMRGVSNQPQH; abundance: .; j_gene: TRBJ1-5; v_gene: TRBV23-1